This T cell receptor (beta chain) comes out of a study of shared clonotypes between healthy human individuals. Turning to the study itself: Per-donor plates numbered three CD4 naive, three CD4 memory, two CD8 naive and one CD8 memory.

Study-level findings and limits: In contrast to clonotypes shared by all four donors, non-shared clonotypes had lower generation probabilities. Only blood was sampled, and tissue TCR repertoires likely differ from blood ones. Since donors were few, the genetic and exposure-history diversity represented was limited.

Measured with immunoSEQ multiplex PCR; TCRdb has only the in-frame clones, and not every one. The sample includes some 2,000,000 clones, under 97% of them seen just once. The germline V gene has CDR1 SGHVS and CDR2 FQNEAQ. This CDR3 contains 15 residues. J lost 2 bases, V lost 0 bases, and 4 bases had no gene match. A note on this clone: Its specificity is not known.

The sequence came from a man between 18 and 29 years old in good health. Sequenced: naive CD4+ T cells sorted from blood. The subset was: CD45RA+ positively selected. This chain uses TRBV7-8 with TRBJ2-7; 7 bases fit TRBD2. The CDR3 sequence: CASSLAGRGPYEQYF. CDR3 DNA: TGTGCCAGCAGCTTAGCGGGGAGGGGACCCTACGAGCAGTACTTC.